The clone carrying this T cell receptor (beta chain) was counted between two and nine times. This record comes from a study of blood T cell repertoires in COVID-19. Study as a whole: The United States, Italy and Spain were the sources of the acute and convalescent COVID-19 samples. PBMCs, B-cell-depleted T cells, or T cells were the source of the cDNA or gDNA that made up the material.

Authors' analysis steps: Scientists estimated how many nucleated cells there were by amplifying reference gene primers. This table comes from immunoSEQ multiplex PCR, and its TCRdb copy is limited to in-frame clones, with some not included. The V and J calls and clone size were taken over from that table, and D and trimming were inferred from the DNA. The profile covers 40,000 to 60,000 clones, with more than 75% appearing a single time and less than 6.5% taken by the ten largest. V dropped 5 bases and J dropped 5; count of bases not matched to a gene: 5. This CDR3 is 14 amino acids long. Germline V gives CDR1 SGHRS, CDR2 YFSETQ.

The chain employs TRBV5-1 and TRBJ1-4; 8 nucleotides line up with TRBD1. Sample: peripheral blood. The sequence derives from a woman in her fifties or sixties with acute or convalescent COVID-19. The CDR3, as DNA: TGCGCCAGCAGACCGACAGGGGCGAATGAAAAACTGTTTTTT. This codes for CASRPTGANEKLFF.